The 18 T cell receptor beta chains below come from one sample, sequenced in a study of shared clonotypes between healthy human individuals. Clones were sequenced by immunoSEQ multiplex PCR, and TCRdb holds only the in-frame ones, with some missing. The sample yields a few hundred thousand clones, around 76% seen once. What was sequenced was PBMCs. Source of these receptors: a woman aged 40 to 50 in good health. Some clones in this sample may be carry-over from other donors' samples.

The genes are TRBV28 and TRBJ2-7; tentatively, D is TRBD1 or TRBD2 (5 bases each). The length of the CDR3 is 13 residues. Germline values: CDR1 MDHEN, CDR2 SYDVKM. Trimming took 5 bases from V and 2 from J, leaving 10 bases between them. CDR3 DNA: TGTGCCAGCAGTCTCCGGGGACCCTACGAGCAGTACTTC. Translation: CASSLRGPYEQYF.

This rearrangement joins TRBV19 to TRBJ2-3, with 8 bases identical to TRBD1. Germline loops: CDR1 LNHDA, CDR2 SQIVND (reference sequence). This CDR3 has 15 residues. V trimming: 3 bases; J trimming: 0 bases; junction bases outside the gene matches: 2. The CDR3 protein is CASSIRTGSTDTQYF. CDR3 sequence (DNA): TGTGCCAGTAGTATTAGGACAGGGAGCACAGATACGCAGTATTTT.

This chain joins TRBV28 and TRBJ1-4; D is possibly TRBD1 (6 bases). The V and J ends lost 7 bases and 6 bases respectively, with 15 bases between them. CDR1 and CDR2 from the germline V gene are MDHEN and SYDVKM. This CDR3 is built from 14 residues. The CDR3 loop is CASTSPGVDEKLFF. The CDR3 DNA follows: TGTGCCAGCACCAGCCCAGGGGTAGATGAAAAACTGTTTTTT.

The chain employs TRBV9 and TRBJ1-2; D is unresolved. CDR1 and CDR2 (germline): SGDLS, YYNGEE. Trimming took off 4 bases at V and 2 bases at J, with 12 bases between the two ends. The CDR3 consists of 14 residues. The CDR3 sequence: CASSIGRGNYGYTF. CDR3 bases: TGTGCCAGCAGCATAGGACGGGGAAACTATGGCTACACCTTC.

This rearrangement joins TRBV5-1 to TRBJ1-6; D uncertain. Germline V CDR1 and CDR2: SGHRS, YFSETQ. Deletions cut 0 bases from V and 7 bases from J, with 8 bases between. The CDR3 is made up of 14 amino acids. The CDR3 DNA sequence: TGCGCCAGCAGCTTGGACGGCTTCAATTCACCCCTCCACTTT. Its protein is CASSLDGFNSPLHF.

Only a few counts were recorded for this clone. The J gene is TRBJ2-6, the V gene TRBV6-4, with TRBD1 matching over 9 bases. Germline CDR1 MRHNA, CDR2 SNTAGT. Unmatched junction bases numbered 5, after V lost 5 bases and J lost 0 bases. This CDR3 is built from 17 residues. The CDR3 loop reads CASSPTGGSSGANVLTF. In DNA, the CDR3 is TGTGCCAGCAGTCCGACAGGGGGGAGCTCTGGGGCCAACGTCCTGACTTTC.

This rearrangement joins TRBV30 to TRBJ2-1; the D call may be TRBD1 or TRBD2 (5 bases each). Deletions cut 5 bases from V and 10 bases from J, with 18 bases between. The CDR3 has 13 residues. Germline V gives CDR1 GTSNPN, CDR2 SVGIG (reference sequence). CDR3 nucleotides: TGTGCCTGGGGTTCCTCCGGGGCGCGGGAGCAGTTCTTC. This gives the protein CAWGSSGAREQFF.

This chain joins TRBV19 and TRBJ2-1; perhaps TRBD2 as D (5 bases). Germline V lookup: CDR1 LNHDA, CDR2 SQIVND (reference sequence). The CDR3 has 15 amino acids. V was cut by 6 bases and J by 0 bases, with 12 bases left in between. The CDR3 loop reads CASSPQRRSYNEQFF. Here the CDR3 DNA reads TGTGCCAGTAGCCCCCAGCGGCGCTCCTACAATGAGCAGTTCTTC.

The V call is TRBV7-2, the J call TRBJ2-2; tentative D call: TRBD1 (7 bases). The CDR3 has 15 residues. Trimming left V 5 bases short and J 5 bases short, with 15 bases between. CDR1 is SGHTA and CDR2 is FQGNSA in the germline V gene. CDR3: CASSLSGGGTGELFF. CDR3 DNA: TGTGCCAGCAGCCTATCAGGGGGAGGTACCGGGGAGCTGTTTTTT.

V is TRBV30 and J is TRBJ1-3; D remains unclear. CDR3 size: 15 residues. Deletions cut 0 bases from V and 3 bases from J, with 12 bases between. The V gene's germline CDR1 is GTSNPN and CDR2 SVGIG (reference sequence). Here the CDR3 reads CAWSVEVSVGNTIYF. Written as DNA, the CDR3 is TGTGCCTGGAGTGTAGAGGTGTCGGTTGGAAACACCATATATTTT.

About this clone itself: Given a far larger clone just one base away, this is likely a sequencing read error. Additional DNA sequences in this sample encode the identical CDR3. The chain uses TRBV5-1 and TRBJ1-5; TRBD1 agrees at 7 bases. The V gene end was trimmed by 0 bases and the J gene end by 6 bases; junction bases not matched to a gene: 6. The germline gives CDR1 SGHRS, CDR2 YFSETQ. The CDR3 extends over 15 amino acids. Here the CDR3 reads CASSLEGARGQPQHF. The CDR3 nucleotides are TGCGCCAGCAGCTTGGAGGGGGCTCGCGGTCAGCCCCAGCATTTT.

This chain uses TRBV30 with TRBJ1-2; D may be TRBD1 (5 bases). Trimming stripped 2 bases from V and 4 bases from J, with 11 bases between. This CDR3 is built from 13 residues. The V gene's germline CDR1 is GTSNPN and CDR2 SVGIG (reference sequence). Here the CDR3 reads CAWSRGRTYGYTF. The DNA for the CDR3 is TGTGCCTGGAGTAGGGGACGGACCTATGGCTACACCTTC.

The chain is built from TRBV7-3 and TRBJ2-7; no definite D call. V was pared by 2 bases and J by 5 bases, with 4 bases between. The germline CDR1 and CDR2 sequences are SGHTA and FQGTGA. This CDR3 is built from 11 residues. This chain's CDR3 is CASSLVNEQYF. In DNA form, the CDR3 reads TGTGCCAGCAGCTTAGTTAACGAGCAGTACTTC.

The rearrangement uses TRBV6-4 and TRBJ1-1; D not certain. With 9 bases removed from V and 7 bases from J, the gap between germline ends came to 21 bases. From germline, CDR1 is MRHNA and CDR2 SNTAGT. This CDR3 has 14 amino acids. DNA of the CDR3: TGTGCCAGAGGAGAAAACCGGGAGCGGGGTGAAGCTTTCTTT. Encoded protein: CARGENRERGEAFF.

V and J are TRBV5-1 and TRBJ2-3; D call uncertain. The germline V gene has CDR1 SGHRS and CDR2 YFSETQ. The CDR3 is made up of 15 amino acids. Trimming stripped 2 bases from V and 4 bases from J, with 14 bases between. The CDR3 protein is CASSFLPARADTQYF. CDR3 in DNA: TGCGCCAGCAGCTTTTTGCCGGCCCGTGCAGATACGCAGTATTTT.

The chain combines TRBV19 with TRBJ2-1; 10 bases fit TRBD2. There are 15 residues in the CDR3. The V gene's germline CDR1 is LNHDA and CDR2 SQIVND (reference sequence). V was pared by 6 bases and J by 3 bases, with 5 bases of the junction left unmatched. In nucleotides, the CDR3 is TGTGCCAGTAGCGGTAGACTAGCGGGCTACAATGAGCAGTTCTTC. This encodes CASSGRLAGYNEQFF. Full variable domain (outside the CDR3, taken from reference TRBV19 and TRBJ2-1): DGGITQSPKYLFRKEGQNVTLSCEQNLNHDAMYWYRQDPGQGLRLIYYSQIVNDFQKGDIAEGYSVSREKKESFPLTVTSAQKNPTAFYLCASSGRLAGYNEQFFGPGTRLTVL.

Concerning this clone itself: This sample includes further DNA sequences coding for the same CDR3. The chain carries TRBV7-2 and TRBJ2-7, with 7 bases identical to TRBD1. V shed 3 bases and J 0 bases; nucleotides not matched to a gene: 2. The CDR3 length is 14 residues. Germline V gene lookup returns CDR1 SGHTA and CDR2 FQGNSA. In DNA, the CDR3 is TGTGCCAGCAGCTTTGGGACAGTCTCCTACGAGCAGTACTTC. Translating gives CASSFGTVSYEQYF.

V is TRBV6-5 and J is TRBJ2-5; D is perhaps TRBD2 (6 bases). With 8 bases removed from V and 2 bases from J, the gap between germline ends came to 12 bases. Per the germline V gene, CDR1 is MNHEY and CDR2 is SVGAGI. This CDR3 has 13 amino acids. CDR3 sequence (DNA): TGTGCCAGCTCCTCTAGCGCACAAGAGACCCAGTACTTC. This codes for CASSSSAQETQYF.